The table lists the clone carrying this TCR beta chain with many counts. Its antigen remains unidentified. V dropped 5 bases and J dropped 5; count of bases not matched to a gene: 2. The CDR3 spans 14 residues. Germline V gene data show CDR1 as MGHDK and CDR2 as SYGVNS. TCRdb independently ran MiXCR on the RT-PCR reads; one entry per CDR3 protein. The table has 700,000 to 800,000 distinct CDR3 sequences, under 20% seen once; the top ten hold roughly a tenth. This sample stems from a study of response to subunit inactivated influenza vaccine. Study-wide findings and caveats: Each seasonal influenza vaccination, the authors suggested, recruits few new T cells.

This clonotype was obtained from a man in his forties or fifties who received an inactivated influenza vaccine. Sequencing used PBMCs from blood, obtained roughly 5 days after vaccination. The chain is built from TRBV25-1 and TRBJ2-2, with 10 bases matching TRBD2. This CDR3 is CASSKTSGTGELFF. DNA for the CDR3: TGTGCCAGCAGTAAGACTAGCGGGACCGGGGAGCTGTTTTTT.